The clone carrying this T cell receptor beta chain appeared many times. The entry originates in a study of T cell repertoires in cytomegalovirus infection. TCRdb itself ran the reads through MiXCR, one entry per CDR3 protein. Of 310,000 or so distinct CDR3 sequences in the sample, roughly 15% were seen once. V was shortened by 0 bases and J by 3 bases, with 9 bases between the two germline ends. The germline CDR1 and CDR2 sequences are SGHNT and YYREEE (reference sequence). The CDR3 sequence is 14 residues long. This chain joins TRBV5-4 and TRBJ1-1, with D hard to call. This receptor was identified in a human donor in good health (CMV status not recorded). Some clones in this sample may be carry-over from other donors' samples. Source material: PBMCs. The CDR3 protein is CASSLAPGYTEAFF. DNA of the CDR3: TGTGCCAGCAGCTTGGCCCCGGGGTACACTGAAGCTTTCTTT.